This is a list of T cell receptor beta chains from one sample in a study of T-cell reconstitution after alpha-beta-depleted transplantation in children. TCRdb re-called the PCR reads through MiXCR, storing one row per CDR3 protein. The data show more than 85,000 distinct CDR3 sequences, 10% seen once. Sequences were derived from PBMCs from the stem cell graft donor, sampled from the stem cell graft. Source of these receptors: a human donor who donated a stem cell graft to a child with acute lymphoblastic leukemia. Each CDR3 is given with its conserved first and last residue. The order of the fields is clone size, V gene, D gene, J gene, CDR3 protein, CDR3 DNA. D genes are given only for firm matches. Size tells how often a clone was seen (once, few, many) or the class of an expanded clone, and some rows leave it out.

>.|TRBV6-5|TRBD2|TRBJ2-1
CASSFKPGLAGNEQFF
TGTGCCAGCAGTTTCAAGCCGGGACTAGCGGGTAATGAGCAGTTCTTC
>.|TRBV7-2|.|TRBJ2-2
CASSQTVHRVNTGELFF
TGTGCCAGCAGCCAAACGGTTCACAGGGTGAACACCGGGGAGCTGTTTTTT
>many|TRBV12-3/TRBV12-4|.|TRBJ1-1
CASSLAHTEAFF
TGTGCCAGCAGTTTAGCGCACACTGAAGCTTTCTTT
>many|TRBV7-7|.|TRBJ2-3
CASSLADGSTDTQYF
TGTGCTAGCAGCTTAGCCGACGGTAGCACAGATACGCAGTATTTT
>few|TRBV5-1|.|TRBJ1-4
CASSLEALPTNEKLFF
TGCGCCAGCAGCTTGGAGGCACTTCCAACTAATGAAAAACTGTTTTTT
>many|TRBV20-1|TRBD1|TRBJ1-2
CSALPGQGYYGYTF
TGCAGTGCACTACCGGGACAGGGGTACTATGGCTACACCTTC
>many|TRBV12-3/TRBV12-4|.|TRBJ1-1
CASSPPRANTEAFF
TGTGCCAGCAGCCCTCCGAGGGCGAACACTGAAGCTTTCTTT
>few|TRBV12-3/TRBV12-4|TRBD2|TRBJ2-1
CASSRSRTSGGGRNEQFF
TGTGCCAGCAGTCGAAGTCGAACTAGCGGGGGGGGTCGCAATGAGCAGTTCTTC
>.|TRBV9|.|TRBJ1-5
CASSVRRSNQPQHF
TGTGCCAGCAGCGTACGGAGGAGCAATCAGCCCCAGCATTTC
>.|TRBV7-2|.|TRBJ2-5
CASSLGVAAGETQYF
TGTGCCAGCAGCTTGGGAGTAGCTGCCGGAGAGACCCAGTACTTC
>many|TRBV5-1|TRBD1|TRBJ2-7
CASSPRDRGTYEQYF
TGCGCCAGCAGCCCCCGGGACAGGGGCACCTACGAGCAGTACTTC
>many|TRBV9|.|TRBJ2-1
CASSVEYGNEQFF
TGTGCCAGCAGCGTAGAGTACGGGAATGAGCAGTTCTTC
>many|TRBV20-1|TRBD2|TRBJ2-1
CSARYPSGVYNEQFF
TGCAGTGCTAGGTATCCTAGCGGGGTTTACAATGAGCAGTTCTTC
>many|TRBV21-1|.|TRBJ2-7
CASSKDLREEGSYEQYF
TGTGCCAGCAGCAAAGATCTACGGGAGGAGGGTTCCTACGAGCAGTACTTC
>many|TRBV7-2|TRBD1|TRBJ1-6
CASSSRTGGNSPLHF
TGTGCCAGCAGCTCCCGGACAGGGGGGAATTCACCCCTCCACTTT
>many|TRBV3-1|.|TRBJ2-7
CASSPKARVPLGQYF
TGTGCCAGCAGCCCTAAAGCCCGGGTCCCTCTGGGGCAGTACTTC
>many|TRBV20-1|.|TRBJ2-2
CSARDKRVLGTGELFF
TGCAGTGCTAGAGATAAGCGGGTGCTTGGGACCGGGGAGCTGTTTTTT
>many|TRBV29-1|TRBD2|TRBJ2-1
CSVDGGRGLYNEQFF
TGCAGCGTTGACGGCGGGAGGGGACTCTACAATGAGCAGTTCTTC
>many|TRBV27|TRBD2|TRBJ2-1
CASSRGTSGNNEQFF
TGTGCCAGCAGTAGGGGGACTAGCGGGAACAATGAGCAGTTCTTC
>many|TRBV10-3|TRBD1|TRBJ2-7
CAISNPGQGKTYEQYF
TGTGCCATCAGTAATCCGGGACAGGGAAAGACCTACGAGCAGTACTTC
>many|TRBV20-1|TRBD2|TRBJ2-5
CSASPASGGPFSPGTQYF
TGCAGTGCTAGTCCGGCTAGCGGGGGGCCCTTCTCACCGGGGACCCAGTACTTC
>many|TRBV10-1|TRBD2|TRBJ2-1
CASSESAGVNSYNEQFF
TGCGCCAGCAGTGAGTCGGCGGGGGTGAACTCCTACAATGAGCAGTTCTTC
>many|TRBV7-2|.|TRBJ2-3
CASSLARGTDTQYF
TGTGCCAGCAGCTTAGCGCGCGGGACAGATACGCAGTATTTT
>many|TRBV5-1|TRBD2|TRBJ2-2
CASSLETSGSITGELFF
TGCGCCAGCAGCTTGGAGACTAGCGGGAGTATCACCGGGGAGCTGTTTTTT
>.|TRBV18|.|TRBJ1-2
CASSPPGGYGYTF
TGTGCCAGCTCACCTCCGGGGGGCTATGGCTACACCTTC
>many|TRBV29-1|TRBD1|TRBJ2-7
CSVDRGMGQYF
TGCAGCGTGGACAGGGGAATGGGGCAGTACTTC
>.|TRBV27|.|TRBJ2-1
CASKIHGQNYNEQFF
TGTGCCAGCAAAATTCACGGGCAGAATTACAATGAGCAGTTCTTC
>many|TRBV7-2|.|TRBJ2-7
CASSLARFGGAPLYEQYF
TGTGCCAGCAGCTTAGCGAGGTTTGGCGGGGCCCCCCTCTACGAGCAGTACTTC
>many|TRBV6-5|.|TRBJ2-4
CASSYSRDGDFQYF
TGTGCCAGCAGTTACTCGCGCGATGGGGATTTTCAGTACTTC
>few|TRBV20-1|.|TRBJ2-1
CSAPPQGASYSEQFF
TGCAGTGCCCCGCCTCAAGGGGCGTCCTATAGTGAGCAGTTCTTC